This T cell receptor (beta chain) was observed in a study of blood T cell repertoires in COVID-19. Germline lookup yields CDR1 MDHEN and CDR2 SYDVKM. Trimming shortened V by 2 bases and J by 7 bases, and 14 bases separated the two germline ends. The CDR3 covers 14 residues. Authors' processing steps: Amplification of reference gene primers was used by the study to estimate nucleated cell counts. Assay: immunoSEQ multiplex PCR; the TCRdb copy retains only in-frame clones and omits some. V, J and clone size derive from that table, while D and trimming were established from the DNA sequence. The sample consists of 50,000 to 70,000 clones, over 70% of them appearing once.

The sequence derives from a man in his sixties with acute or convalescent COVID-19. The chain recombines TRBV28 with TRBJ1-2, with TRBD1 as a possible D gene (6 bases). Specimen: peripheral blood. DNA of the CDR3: TGTGCCAGCAGTTTAAATCCAGGGGCGCTTGGCTACACCTTC. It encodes CASSLNPGALGYTF.